This record looks at one T cell receptor (beta chain) sequence and its context. Antigen specificity is unknown. This sample was included in a study of monozygotic twins with inflammatory bowel disease. Notes on the study in general: Twins with IBD were found to have lower TCRbeta diversity (inverse Simpson) than healthy co-twins.

The template was total RNA from whole blood, with no T cell sorting. UMIs incorporating a 6-nucleotide sample barcode were appended by means of template switching. TCRalpha and TCRbeta cDNA was put through two nested PCRs of approximately 17 and 9 cycles. TCRdb re-called the 5' RACE reads and shows each CDR3 protein once, DNA omitted. Seen in this sample are around 380,000 distinct CDR3 sequences; the ten most common clones hold 2% to 3%. Input material: blood. The TCR was taken from a human donor with ulcerative colitis or Crohn's disease, or a healthy co-twin of an affected twin (not recorded which).

CDR3 amino acids: CASSGGHYNEQFF. This sequence joins TRBV3-1 and TRBJ2-1; TCRdb proposes TRBD1, but this gene call is untestable without DNA. Germline CDR1 is LGHDT and CDR2 is YNNKEL (reference sequence). This CDR3 comprises 13 residues.